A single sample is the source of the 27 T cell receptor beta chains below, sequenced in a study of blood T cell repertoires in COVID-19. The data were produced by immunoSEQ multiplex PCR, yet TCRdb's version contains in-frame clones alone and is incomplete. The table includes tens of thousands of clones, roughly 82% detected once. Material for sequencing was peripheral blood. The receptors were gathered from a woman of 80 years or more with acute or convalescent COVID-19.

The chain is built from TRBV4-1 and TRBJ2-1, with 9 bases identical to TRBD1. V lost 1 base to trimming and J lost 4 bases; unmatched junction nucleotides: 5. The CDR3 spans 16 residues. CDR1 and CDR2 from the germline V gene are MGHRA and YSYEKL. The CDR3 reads CASSQAGTGPYNEQFF. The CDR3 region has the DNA TGCGCCAGCAGCCAAGCCGGGACAGGGCCATACAATGAGCAGTTCTTC.

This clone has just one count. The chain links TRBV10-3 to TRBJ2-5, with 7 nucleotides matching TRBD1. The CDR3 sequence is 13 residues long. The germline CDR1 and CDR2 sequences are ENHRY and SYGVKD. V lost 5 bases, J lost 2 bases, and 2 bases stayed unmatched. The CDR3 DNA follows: TGTGCCATCAGTCGGGGACAGCAAGAGACCCAGTACTTC. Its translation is CAISRGQQETQYF.

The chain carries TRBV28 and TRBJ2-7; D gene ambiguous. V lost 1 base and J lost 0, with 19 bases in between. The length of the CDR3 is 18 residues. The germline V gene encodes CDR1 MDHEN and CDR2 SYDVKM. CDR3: CASSLSPRGPAISYEQYF. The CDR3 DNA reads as TGTGCCAGCAGTTTATCCCCCCGCGGTCCAGCGATCTCCTACGAGCAGTACTTC.

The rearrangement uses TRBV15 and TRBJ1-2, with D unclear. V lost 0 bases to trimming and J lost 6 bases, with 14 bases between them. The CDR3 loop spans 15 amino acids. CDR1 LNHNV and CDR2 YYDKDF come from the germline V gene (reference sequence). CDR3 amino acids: CATSRDQPRTNGYTF. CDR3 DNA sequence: TGTGCCACCAGCAGAGATCAACCCAGGACTAATGGCTACACCTTC. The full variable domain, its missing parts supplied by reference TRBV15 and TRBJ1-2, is DAMVIQNPRYQVTQFGKPVTLSCSQTLNHNVMYWYQQKSSQAPKLLFHYYDKDFNNEADTPDNFQSRRPNTSFCFLDIRSPGLGDTAMYLCATSRDQPRTNGYTFGSGTRLTVV.

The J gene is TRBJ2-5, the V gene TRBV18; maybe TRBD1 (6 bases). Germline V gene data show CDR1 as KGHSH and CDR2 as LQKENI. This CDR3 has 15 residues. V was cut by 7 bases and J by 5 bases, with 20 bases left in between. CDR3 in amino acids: CASLPSSRGGETQYF. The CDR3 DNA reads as TGTGCCAGCTTACCCTCGTCCAGGGGCGGCGAGACCCAGTACTTC.

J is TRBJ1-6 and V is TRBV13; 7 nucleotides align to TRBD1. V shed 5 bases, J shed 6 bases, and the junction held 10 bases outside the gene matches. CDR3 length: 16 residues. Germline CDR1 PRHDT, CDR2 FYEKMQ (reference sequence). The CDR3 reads CASSIRTGRFNSPLHF. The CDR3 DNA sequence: TGTGCCAGCAGCATCAGGACAGGACGATTTAATTCACCCCTCCACTTT.

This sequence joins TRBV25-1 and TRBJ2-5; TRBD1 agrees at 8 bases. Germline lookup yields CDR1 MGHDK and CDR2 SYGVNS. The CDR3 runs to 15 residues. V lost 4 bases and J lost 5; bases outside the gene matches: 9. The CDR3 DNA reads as TGTGCCAGCAGTGGCTGGAACAGGGGGGATGAGACCCAGTACTTC. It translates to CASSGWNRGDETQYF. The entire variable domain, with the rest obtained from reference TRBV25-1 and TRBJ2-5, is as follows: EADIYQTPRYLVIGTGKKITLECSQTMGHDKMYWYQQDPGMELHLIHYSYGVNSTEKGDLSSESTVSRIRTEHFPLTLESARPSHTSQYLCASSGWNRGDETQYFGPGTRLLVL.

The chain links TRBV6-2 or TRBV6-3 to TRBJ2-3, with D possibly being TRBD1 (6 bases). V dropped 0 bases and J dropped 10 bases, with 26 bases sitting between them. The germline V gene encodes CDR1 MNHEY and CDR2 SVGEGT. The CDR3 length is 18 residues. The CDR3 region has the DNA TGTGCCAGCAGTTACTCACCGCATCCGGGACAAGGACCGTCTTCGCAGTATTTT. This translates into CASSYSPHPGQGPSSQYF.

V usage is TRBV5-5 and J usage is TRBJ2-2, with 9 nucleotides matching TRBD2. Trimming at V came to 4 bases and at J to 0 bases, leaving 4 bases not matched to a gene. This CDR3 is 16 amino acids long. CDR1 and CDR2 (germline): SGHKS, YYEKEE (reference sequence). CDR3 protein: CASSVLAGPNTGELFF. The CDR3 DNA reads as TGTGCCAGCAGCGTCCTAGCGGGGCCGAACACCGGGGAGCTGTTTTTT.

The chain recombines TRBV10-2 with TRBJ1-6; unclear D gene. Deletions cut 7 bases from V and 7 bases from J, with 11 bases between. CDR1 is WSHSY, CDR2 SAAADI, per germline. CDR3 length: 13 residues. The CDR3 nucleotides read TGCGCCAGCAACGAGGCGGGAAATTCACCCCTCCACTTT. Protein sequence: CASNEAGNSPLHF.

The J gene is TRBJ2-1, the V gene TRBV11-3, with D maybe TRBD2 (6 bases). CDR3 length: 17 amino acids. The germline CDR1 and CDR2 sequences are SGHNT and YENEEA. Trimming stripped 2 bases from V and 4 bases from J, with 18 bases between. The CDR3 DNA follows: TGTGCCAGCAGCTTATCCCATGGGACGGGGAGGTACAATGAGCAGTTCTTC. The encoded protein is CASSLSHGTGRYNEQFF.

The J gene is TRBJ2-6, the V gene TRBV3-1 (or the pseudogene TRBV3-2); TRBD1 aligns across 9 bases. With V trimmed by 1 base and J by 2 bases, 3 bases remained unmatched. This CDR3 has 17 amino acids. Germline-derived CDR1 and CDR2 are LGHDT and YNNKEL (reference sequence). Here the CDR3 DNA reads TGTGCCAGCAGCCAAGTTACAGGGGGCGCTGGGGCCAACGTCCTGACTTTC. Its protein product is CASSQVTGGAGANVLTF.

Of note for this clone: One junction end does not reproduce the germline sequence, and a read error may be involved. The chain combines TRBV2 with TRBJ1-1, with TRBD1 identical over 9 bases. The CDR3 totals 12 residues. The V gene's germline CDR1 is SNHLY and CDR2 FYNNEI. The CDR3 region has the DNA TGTGCCAGCAGAACAGGGGGCTGGGGTGAGTCATTT. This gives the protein CASRTGGWGESF.

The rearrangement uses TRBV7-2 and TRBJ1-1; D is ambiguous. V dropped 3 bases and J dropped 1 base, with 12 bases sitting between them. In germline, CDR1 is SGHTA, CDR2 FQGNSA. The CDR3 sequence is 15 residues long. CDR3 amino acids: CASSFGPDWNTEAFF. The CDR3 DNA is TGTGCCAGCAGCTTTGGCCCTGATTGGAACACTGAAGCTTTCTTT.

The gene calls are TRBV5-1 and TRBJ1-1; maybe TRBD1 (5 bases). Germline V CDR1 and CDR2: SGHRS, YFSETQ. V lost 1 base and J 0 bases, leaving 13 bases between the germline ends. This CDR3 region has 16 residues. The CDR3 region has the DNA TGCGCCAGCAGCTTGCGGGGGTCTCAGATGAACACTGAAGCTTTCTTT. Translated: CASSLRGSQMNTEAFF.

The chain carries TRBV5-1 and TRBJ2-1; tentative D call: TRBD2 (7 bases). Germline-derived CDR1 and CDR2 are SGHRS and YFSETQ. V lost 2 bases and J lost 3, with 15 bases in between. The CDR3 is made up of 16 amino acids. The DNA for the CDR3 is TGCGCCAGCAGCTTAGGGGGGGCCCTATACTACAATGAGCAGTTCTTC. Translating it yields CASSLGGALYYNEQFF.

The CDR3, as DNA: TGCGCCAGCAGCTTGGGACAGACAAGATACCAGTACTTC. Amino acid sequence: CASSLGQTRYQYF. The chain carries TRBV5-1 and TRBJ2-5; a possible D gene is TRBD1 (5 bases). V shed 0 bases and J shed 10 bases, with 13 bases lying between them. The germline V gene has CDR1 SGHRS and CDR2 YFSETQ. This CDR3 is 13 amino acids long. The full variable domain, rest sourced from reference TRBV5-1 and TRBJ2-5, is KAGVTQTPRYLIKTRGQQVTLSCSPISGHRSVSWYQQTPGQGLQFLFEYFSETQRNKGNFPGRFSGRQFSNSRSEMNVSTLELGDSALYLCASSLGQTRYQYFGPGTRLLVL.

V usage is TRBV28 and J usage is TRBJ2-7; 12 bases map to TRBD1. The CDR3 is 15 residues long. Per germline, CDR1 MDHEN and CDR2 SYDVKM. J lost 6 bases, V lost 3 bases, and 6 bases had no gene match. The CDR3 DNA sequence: TGTGCCAGCAGTTTGGGGACAGGGGGCTATGGCGAGCAGTACTTC. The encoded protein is CASSLGTGGYGEQYF.

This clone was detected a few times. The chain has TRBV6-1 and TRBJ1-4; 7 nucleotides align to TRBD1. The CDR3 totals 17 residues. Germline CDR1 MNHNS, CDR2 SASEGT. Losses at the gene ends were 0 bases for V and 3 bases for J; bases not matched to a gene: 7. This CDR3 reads CASSEAPPGQSNEKLFF. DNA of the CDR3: TGTGCCAGCAGTGAAGCGCCGCCGGGACAGTCTAATGAAAAACTGTTTTTT.

The CDR3 DNA reads as TGTGCCAGCAGTTTATCCCAGGGTTTCGGTGAGACCCAGTACTTC. Its protein is CASSLSQGFGETQYF. The chain is built from TRBV27 and TRBJ2-5, with D possibly matching TRBD1 (5 bases). Trimming removed 0 bases from V and 5 bases from J, with 13 bases in between. CDR1 MNHEY and CDR2 SMNVEV come from the germline V gene (reference sequence). CDR3 size: 15 residues.

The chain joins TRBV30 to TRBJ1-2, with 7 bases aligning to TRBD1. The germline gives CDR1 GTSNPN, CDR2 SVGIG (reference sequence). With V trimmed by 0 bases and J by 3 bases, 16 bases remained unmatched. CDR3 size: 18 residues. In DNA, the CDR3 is TGTGCCTGGAGTGTCAACCGGGACAGCCTACCTAGTCACTATGGCTACACCTTC. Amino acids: CAWSVNRDSLPSHYGYTF.

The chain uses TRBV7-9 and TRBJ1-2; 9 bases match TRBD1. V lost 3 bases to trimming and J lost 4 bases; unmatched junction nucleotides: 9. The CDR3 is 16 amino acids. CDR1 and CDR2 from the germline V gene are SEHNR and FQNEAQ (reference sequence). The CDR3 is CASSFSTGTGTYGYTF. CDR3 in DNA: TGTGCCAGCAGCTTCTCGACCGGGACAGGGACCTATGGCTACACCTTC.

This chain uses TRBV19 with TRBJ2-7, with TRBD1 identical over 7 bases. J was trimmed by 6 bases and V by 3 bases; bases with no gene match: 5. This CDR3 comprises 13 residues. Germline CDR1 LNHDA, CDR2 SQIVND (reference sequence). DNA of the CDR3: TGTGCCAGTAGTATTGACAGGGCCCGCGAGCAGTACTTC. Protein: CASSIDRAREQYF.

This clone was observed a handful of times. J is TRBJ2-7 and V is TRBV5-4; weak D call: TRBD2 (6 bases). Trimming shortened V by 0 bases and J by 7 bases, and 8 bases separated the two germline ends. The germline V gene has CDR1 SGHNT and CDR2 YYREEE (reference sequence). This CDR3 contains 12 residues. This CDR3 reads CASSLELAEQYV. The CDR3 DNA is TGTGCCAGCAGCTTGGAGCTAGCGGAGCAGTACGTC.

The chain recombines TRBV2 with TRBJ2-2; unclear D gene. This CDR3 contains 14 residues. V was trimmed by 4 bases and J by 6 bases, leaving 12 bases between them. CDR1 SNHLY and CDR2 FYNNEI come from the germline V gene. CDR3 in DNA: TGTGCCAGCAGTGGATCGACTTTACCCGGGGAGCTGTTTTTT. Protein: CASSGSTLPGELFF.

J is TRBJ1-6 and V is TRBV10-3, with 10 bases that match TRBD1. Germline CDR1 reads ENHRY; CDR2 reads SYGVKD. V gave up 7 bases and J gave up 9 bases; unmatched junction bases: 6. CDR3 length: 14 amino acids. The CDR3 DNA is TGTGCCATCACCCCGGGACAGGGGATTTCACCCCTCCACTTT. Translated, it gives CAITPGQGISPLHF.

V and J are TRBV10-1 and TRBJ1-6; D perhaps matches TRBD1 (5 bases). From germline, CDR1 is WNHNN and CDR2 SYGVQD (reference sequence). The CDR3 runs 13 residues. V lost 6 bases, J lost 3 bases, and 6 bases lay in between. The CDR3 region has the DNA TGCGCCAGCAGCAGGGACTATAATTCACCCCTCCACTTT. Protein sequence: CASSRDYNSPLHF.